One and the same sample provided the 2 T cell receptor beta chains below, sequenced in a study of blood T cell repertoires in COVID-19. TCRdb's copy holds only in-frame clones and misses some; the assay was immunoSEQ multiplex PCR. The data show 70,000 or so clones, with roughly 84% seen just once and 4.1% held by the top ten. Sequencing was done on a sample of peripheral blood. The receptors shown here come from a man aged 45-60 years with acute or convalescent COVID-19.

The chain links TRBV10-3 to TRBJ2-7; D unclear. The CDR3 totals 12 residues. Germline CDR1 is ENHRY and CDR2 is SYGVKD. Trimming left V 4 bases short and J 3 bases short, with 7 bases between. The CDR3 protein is CAISAASYEQYF. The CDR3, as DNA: TGTGCCATCAGTGCAGCTAGCTACGAGCAGTACTTC.

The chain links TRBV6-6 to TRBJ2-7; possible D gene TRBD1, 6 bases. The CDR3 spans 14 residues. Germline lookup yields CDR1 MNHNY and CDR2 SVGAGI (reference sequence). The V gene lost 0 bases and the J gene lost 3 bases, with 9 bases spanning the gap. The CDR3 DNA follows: TGTGCCAGCAGTTACTCGGACAGCCTCTACGAGCAGTACTTC. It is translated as CASSYSDSLYEQYF.